This TCR beta chain derives from a study of neurological immune-mediated disorders (dated by TCRdb to the late 2010s). Turning to the overall study: Peripheral blood TCR-beta repertoires from HTLV-I-associated myelopathy (HAM/TSP) patients, multiple sclerosis patients and healthy controls were compared by UMI-based sequencing. Longitudinal samples, technical triplicates and paired sorted CD4+ and CD8+ T-cell subsets, alongside PBMC samples, were included among the 90 to 130 TCR-beta libraries. The cohort comprised 68 subjects: 15 or so HAM/TSP patients, 35 or so multiple sclerosis patients and 20 or so healthy controls. The research as a whole found: Across subjects, expanded clones never shared an identical CDR3 amino acid sequence, which suggests that the TCR-beta repertoires in every group were private. TCR clonal expansion was highest in HAM/TSP patients and lowest in MS patients, with MS patients falling below even healthy controls.

cDNA was synthesized by template-switch 5'RACE using a primer with a 10-nucleotide random unique molecular identifier that tagged each TCR transcript. Over 200 million TCR-beta sequences, covering 15-18 subjects, were produced in each sequencing run. The RNeasy kit was used for extraction of total RNA. TCR-beta VDJ regions were amplified with primers for the TCR constant region and the 5'RACE anchor, using the KAPA Real-time Library Amplification kit. A first PCR added sample indexes and Illumina adaptors, and a second PCR then raised library yield. After Ampure bead purification, the roughly 650 bp TCR product was size-selected on a 2% E-gel SizeSelection system. Before pooling, libraries had their quality checked on a Bioanalyzer, their concentration measured with Qubit, and their quantity determined with the Kapa Library Quantification kit. Paired-end 2 x 150 bp sequencing of the libraries was performed on an Illumina HiSeq 2500. To increase sequence diversity, roughly 25-31% phiX was spiked into each library pool. For the original study's pipeline: The quality-filtered reads were processed with the UMI-based MiGEC pipeline, whose error correction step removed more than 80% of the raw TCR sequences. IMGT germline references were used for aligning VDJ genes, and each clonotype was defined as a unique CDR3 amino acid sequence together with its V-J genes. Clonal expansion, Shannon diversity and CDR3 relatedness (CalcPairwiseDistances, ClusterSamples) were evaluated with VDJtools, and phylogenetic trees were built with CLCbio workbench. Using coefficient-of-variation modelling across technical triplicates, the study counted a clone as expanded if it had at least 8 unique UMIs. TCRdb reworked the public reads: Q25 trimming with fastp, MiXCR clone assembly, productive beta chains retained. Entries that share a CDR3 protein sequence are merged under the most common genes and DNA. In this record, the V and J calls reflect TCRdb's handling and not the investigators' own analysis. The sample table records approximately 45,000 distinct CDR3 sequences; approximately 12% of these occur just once. About 1.3% of the sample lies in the top ten.

Many counts were recorded for this clonotype. Its recognized antigen is unknown. One base away there is no much larger clone; base qualities are not given. Healthy controls were blood bank volunteers in Maryland, USA. For the unsorted PBMC libraries, 2 million PBMCs were stored in RNAlater at -80 degrees C until RNA extraction and were used to generate the libraries. Peripheral blood was subjected to Ficoll-Hypaque density gradient centrifugation to isolate PBMCs, which were then cryopreserved in liquid nitrogen. The TCR sequence derives from a female donor in good health. The source material was PBMCs.

The DNA sequence is TGCGCCAGCAGATCTAGCGGGAGGGGTCACGAGCAGTACTTC. Its coded protein is CASRSSGRGHEQYF. The chain couples TRBV5-1 to TRBJ2-7, with 12 bases aligning to TRBD2. Via the germline V gene, CDR1 is SGHRS and CDR2 YFSETQ. Including cysteine and phenylalanine, the CDR3 has 14 amino acids. The only DNA kept is the CDR3, 42 bases in frame from the first base. At the junction V is shortened by 5 bases and J by 5 bases; bases outside the gene matches: 5.